A selection of T cell receptor beta chains follows, all from one sample in a study of OX40 agonist ivuxolimab in advanced cancers. TCRdb's copy holds only in-frame clones and misses some; the assay was immunoSEQ multiplex PCR. The data contain 85,000 to 100,000 clones, 93% of them singletons. The source material was CD4+ or CD8+ T cells sorted from blood, sampled in a trial of the OX40 agonist ivuxolimab. All receptors derive from an adult with an advanced solid tumor such as melanoma, head and neck, liver or kidney cancer. Both conserved end residues are part of each CDR3. D genes are given only for firm matches. Some rows mark clone size as missing; the rest say once, few, many or name a class of expanded clone.

d_call | j_call | clone_size | v_call | cdr3_nt | cdr3_aa
TRBD1 | TRBJ1-2 | few | TRBV2 | TGTGCCAGCAGGGGACAGAACTATGGCTACACCTTC | CASRGQNYGYTF
- | TRBJ1-2 | - | TRBV10-3 | TGTGCCATCAGGGGGACATATGGCTACACCTTC | CAIRGTYGYTF
- | TRBJ1-5 | - | TRBV6-1 | TGTGCCAGCAAGCCCCAGGGGATTCTTCAGCCCCAGCATTTT | CASKPQGILQPQHF
- | TRBJ2-3 | - | TRBV30 | TGTGCCTGGAGGAACTACAGAATCCCGACGCAGTATTTT | CAWRNYRIPTQYF
- | TRBJ1-5 | - | TRBV7-3 | TGTGCCAGCAGCCCATACAGGGTTCGGGATCAGCCCCAGCATTTT | CASSPYRVRDQPQHF
- | TRBJ1-4 | - | TRBV7-2 | TGTGCCAGCAGCCCGGTTCGGATCTCCGAGGGGAATGAAAAACTGTTTTTT | CASSPVRISEGNEKLFF
- | TRBJ1-1 | - | TRBV2 | TGTGCCAGCAGTGTGGGTGGGAACACTGAAGCTTTCTTT | CASSVGGNTEAFF
- | TRBJ2-5 | - | TRBV6-5 | TGTGCCAGCACCCGCACTAGTCGACAAGAGACCCAGTACTTC | CASTRTSRQETQYF
TRBD1 | TRBJ2-1 | - | TRBV19 | TGTGCCAGTAGTATAGTTCACGGTTCGGACAGGGACAATGAGCAGTTCTTC | CASSIVHGSDRDNEQFF
- | TRBJ1-3 | - | TRBV30 | TGTGCCTGGGATAAGGGAACCTCTGGAAACACCATATATTTT | CAWDKGTSGNTIYF
TRBD1 | TRBJ2-7 | - | TRBV28 | TGTGCCAGCAGCCGCAACCCGCTGGGACAGGGGTTTTACGAGCAGTACTTC | CASSRNPLGQGFYEQYF
TRBD2 | TRBJ2-1 | - | TRBV19 | TGTGCCAGTAGTCCGGGACTAGCTTACAATGAGCAGTTCTTC | CASSPGLAYNEQFF
- | TRBJ2-5 | - | TRBV20-1 | TGCAGTGCTAGGGGGCGGCAGACCCAGTACTTC | CSARGRQTQYF
TRBD2 | TRBJ2-1 | - | TRBV9 | TGTGCCAGCAGGGAAGCGGGAGGGTCATACAATGAGCAGTTCTTC | CASREAGGSYNEQFF
- | TRBJ1-1 | - | TRBV6-5 | TGTGCCAGCAGTTACTCCAGGACAGCTATGAACACTGAAGCTTTCTTT | CASSYSRTAMNTEAFF
TRBD1 | TRBJ2-3 | - | TRBV6-1 | TGTGCCAGCAGTCGACAGGGCAGGTCAGATACGCAGTATTTT | CASSRQGRSDTQYF
- | TRBJ1-6 | - | TRBV15 | TGTGCCACCAGCAGAGGGGGGAGCGTATATAATTCACCCCTCCACTTT | CATSRGGSVYNSPLHF
- | TRBJ1-6 | once | TRBV29-1 | TGCAGCGCTTTTGTCGGGGTTCCCTATAATTCACCCCTCCACTTT | CSAFVGVPYNSPLHF
- | TRBJ1-1 | - | TRBV7-2 | TGTGCCAGCAGCCAGCGACCCTCTGGCACTGAAGCTTTCTTT | CASSQRPSGTEAFF
TRBD1 | TRBJ2-7 | - | TRBV30 | TGTGCCTGGAGTGGACAGGGCGCCTACGAGCAGTACTTC | CAWSGQGAYEQYF
- | TRBJ1-3 | - | TRBV7-2 | TGTGCCAGCAGCTCGCAGGGAGGCACCATATATTTT | CASSSQGGTIYF
TRBD2 | TRBJ2-7 | - | TRBV27 | TGTGCCAGCAGTCCTCCGAGGACTAGCGGGGAGACGAAAGAGCAGTACTTC | CASSPPRTSGETKEQYF
- | TRBJ1-6 | - | TRBV7-9 | TGTGCCAGCAGCTCCGGAGGGTTCTCCCTCCACTTT | CASSSGGFSLHF
- | TRBJ1-5 | - | TRBV30 | TGTGCCTGGAACCGGGACATCGAGCAGCCCCAGCATTTT | CAWNRDIEQPQHF
TRBD1 | TRBJ2-5 | - | TRBV6-6 | TGTGCCAGCAGTGGGACAGGGGGAGGGGAGACCCAGTACTTC | CASSGTGGGETQYF
- | TRBJ1-5 | - | TRBV28 | TGTGCCAGCAGCCCGTATAGCAATCAGCCCCAGCATTTT | CASSPYSNQPQHF
- | TRBJ1-1 | once | TRBV29-1 | TGCAGCGTTGTACGAGGCCTGAACACTGAAGCTTTCTTT | CSVVRGLNTEAFF
- | TRBJ2-5 | once | TRBV7-2 | TGTGCCAGCAGCTTAGTCGGAAGTGAGACCCAGTACTTC | CASSLVGSETQYF
- | TRBJ1-6 | - | TRBV4-2 | TGTGCCAGCAGCCAAGGCCGTCTACCCCTCCACTTT | CASSQGRLPLHF
- | TRBJ1-4 | - | TRBV5-5 | TGTGCCAGCAGCTTTGACAGAGAAAAACTGTTTTTT | CASSFDREKLFF
- | TRBJ1-2 | - | TRBV5-5 | TGTGCCAGCAGCTTGGGGGGACGAGCAAACTATGGCTACACCTTC | CASSLGGRANYGYTF
- | TRBJ2-3 | - | TRBV10-3 | TGTGCCATCAGTGAAGCAGATACGCAGTATTTT | CAISEADTQYF
TRBD1 | TRBJ1-5 | - | TRBV6-5 | TGTGCCAGCAGTCCTGGACAGGGGGGCAGTCAGCCCCAGCATTTT | CASSPGQGGSQPQHF
- | TRBJ1-1 | - | TRBV7-6 | TGTGCCAGCAGCTTAGCGGGCCCTAACACTGAAGCTTTCTTT | CASSLAGPNTEAFF
TRBD1 | TRBJ1-2 | - | TRBV5-1 | TGCGCCAGCAGTGAGTTTCCCGGGACAGATTCCTATGGCTACACCTTC | CASSEFPGTDSYGYTF
TRBD2 | TRBJ2-3 | once | TRBV30 | TGTGCCTGGAGCGGGAGGGTGGGAACAGATACGCAGTATTTT | CAWSGRVGTDTQYF
- | TRBJ1-2 | - | TRBV9 | TGTGCCAGCAGCGTCTTCCCGGGGAGTTATGGCTACACCTTC | CASSVFPGSYGYTF
- | TRBJ2-3 | - | TRBV5-1 | TGCGCCAGCAGCCTGACGACTGGGGTTGTAGGAGGGACGCAGTATTTT | CASSLTTGVVGGTQYF
- | TRBJ1-3 | - | TRBV6-6 | TGTGCCAGCAGTTACAGGGCGGGATCGGGAAACACCATATATTTT | CASSYRAGSGNTIYF
- | TRBJ1-4 | - | TRBV19 | TGTGCCAGTAGCGAGCGGATTAATGAAAAACTGTTTTTT | CASSERINEKLFF
- | TRBJ1-6 | - | TRBV18 | TGTGCCAGCACACAAACCGAGGCGAATTCACCCCTCCACTTT | CASTQTEANSPLHF
TRBD1 | TRBJ1-6 | once | TRBV9 | TGTGCCAGCAGTCCGACAGGGTGGGATTCACCCCTCCACTTT | CASSPTGWDSPLHF
TRBD2 | TRBJ2-1 | - | TRBV7-2 | TGTGCCAGCAGCTGGGGGGGGAATGAGCAGTTCTTC | CASSWGGNEQFF
TRBD2 | TRBJ2-7 | few | TRBV7-2 | TGTGCCAGCAGCCCAGGGAGGGTCTCCTACGAGCAGTACTTC | CASSPGRVSYEQYF
- | TRBJ2-3 | - | TRBV18 | TGTGCCAGCTCACTGCTCGTCAGGACTACAGTCACAGATACGCAGTATTTT | CASSLLVRTTVTDTQYF
- | TRBJ1-1 | - | TRBV4-3 | TGCGCCAGCAGCCAAGATCACCAGGCGGAAGCTTTCTTT | CASSQDHQAEAFF
- | TRBJ1-1 | - | TRBV5-1 | TGCGCCAGCAGCTTGGAGGGGATTTACACTGAAGCTTTCTTT | CASSLEGIYTEAFF
- | TRBJ1-4 | - | TRBV4-3 | TGCGCCAGCAGCCTAGGCGCGGTTCCTAATGAAAAACTGTTTTTT | CASSLGAVPNEKLFF
- | TRBJ2-1 | - | TRBV29-1 | TGCAGCGTTGGGACCTTCAATGAGCAGTTCTTC | CSVGTFNEQFF
- | TRBJ1-2 | - | TRBV6-5 | TGTGCCAGCAGCCTTCGGCGCAGAGACTATGGCTACACCTTC | CASSLRRRDYGYTF
- | TRBJ2-5 | - | TRBV19 | TGTGCCAGTAGTATTCGGCAGGGAGAGACCCAGTACTTC | CASSIRQGETQYF
- | TRBJ2-5 | - | TRBV28 | TGTGCCAGCAGCACCAGACGGGCCCAGTACTTC | CASSTRRAQYF
- | TRBJ1-5 | - | TRBV6-4 | TGTGCCAGCAGTGACGGGGTTTCAGGTCAGCCCCAGCATTTT | CASSDGVSGQPQHF
TRBD1 | TRBJ1-5 | once | TRBV9 | TGTGCCAGCAGCATCAAACCGGTGACAGGGCCCTATAGCAATCAGCCCCAGCATTTT | CASSIKPVTGPYSNQPQHF
TRBD2 | TRBJ2-1 | - | TRBV11-2 | TGTGCCAGCAGCCTAGCGGGGACAACCTACAATGAGCAGTTCTTC | CASSLAGTTYNEQFF